The source of this TCR beta chain is a study of cytotoxic CD8 clonotypes in ibrutinib-treated CLL. As for the study in general: Treatment had run for a median around eleven months, range 6 to 36, when response samples were taken. The sample average was about 270,000 productive templates and 85,000 to 95,000 productive rearrangements. General observations from the study: At ibrutinib response, clonality increased, and at progression it declined back toward baseline. Sampling times (in sustained-remission versus progressing patients) were not the same.

Data came from immunoSEQ multiplex PCR; TCRdb stores just in-frame clones and leaves some out. The data contain tens of thousands of clones, roughly 50% of them singletons. Per the germline V gene, CDR1 is SNHLY and CDR2 is FYNNEI. Trimming left V 7 bases short and J 2 bases short, with 10 bases between. The CDR3 is made up of 13 amino acids. A word on this clone: Its specificity is not known.

The sequences come from PBMCs, collected before ibrutinib treatment. The V and J genes are TRBV2 and TRBJ2-3; D is perhaps TRBD2 (7 bases). The TCR sequence derives from a human donor with chronic lymphocytic leukemia. CDR3 in DNA: TGTGCCAGCAAGGGGGGGGTCACAGATACGCAGTATTTT. This gives the protein CASKGGVTDTQYF.